This T cell receptor (beta chain) was sequenced during a study of neurological immune-mediated disorders. From the 5' RACE reads, TCRdb called clonotypes with MiXCR, one entry per CDR3 protein. The repertoire has tens of thousands of distinct CDR3 sequences, around 3% of them found once; the top ten carry around 3.6%. This clonotype was seen ten or more times. Antigen: not known. Germline CDR1 reads DFQATT; CDR2 reads SNEGSKA (reference sequence). The CDR3 is made up of 13 amino acids. After removal of 0 bases from V and 9 bases from J, the junction contained 4 bases not matched to a gene. For the unsorted libraries, 2 million PBMCs stored at -80 C served as input. General study points: The multiple sclerosis repertoire cluster lacked an association with any feature, whether clinical or MRI. One cluster of related CDR3 sequences contained, by phylogenetic grouping, the repertoires of 18 of 34 multiple sclerosis patients and formed a possible signature.

Material: PBMCs. This sequence was found in a man in his forties or fifties with multiple sclerosis. The chain is built from TRBV20-1 and TRBJ1-3; 8 bases fit TRBD1. CDR3 region: CSARDGQGATIYF. In DNA form, the CDR3 reads TGCAGTGCTAGAGATGGACAGGGAGCCACCATATATTTT.